Listed below are T cell receptor beta chains from one sample, sequenced in a study of cytomegalovirus exposure and HLA in healthy donors. Profiled with immunoSEQ multiplex PCR; TCRdb holds only in-frame clones, not every one. The sample lists some 110,000 clones, 65% to 75% occurring once. Sequenced input: PBMCs. The receptors stem from a woman between 45 and 60 years old in good health and CMV-seropositive. Each CDR3 is given with its conserved first and last residue. The D gene is left open where the match is weak.

TRBJ1-3 | TRBD1 | TRBV11-2 | TGTGCCAGCAGAGAAACCGGGACAGGCTCTGGAAACACCATATATTTT | CASRETGTGSGNTIYF
TRBJ2-7 | - | TRBV28 | TGTGCCAGCAGTCCACCTTTGGGCACTCTAAGCTCCTACGAGCAGTACTTC | CASSPPLGTLSSYEQYF
TRBJ1-5 | TRBD1 | TRBV29-1 | TGCAGCGCCGGACAGGGTAATCAGCCCCAGCATTTT | CSAGQGNQPQHF
TRBJ2-2 | - | TRBV7-2 | TGTGCCAGCAGCCTAAACAGGGTCACCGGGGAGCTGTTTTTT | CASSLNRVTGELFF
TRBJ2-5 | TRBD1 | TRBV2 | TGTGCCAGCAGTGTCGGTCGACAGGGGGCTTTTGTAAGGCAAGGGACCCAGTACTTC | CASSVGRQGAFVRQGTQYF
TRBJ2-1 | TRBD2 | TRBV6-1 | TGTGCCAGCATCCGACTAGCGGGGTCCTACAATGAGCAGTTCTTC | CASIRLAGSYNEQFF
TRBJ1-2 | - | TRBV6-5 | TGTGCCAGCAGGACAGTCGTCTATGGCTACACCTTC | CASRTVVYGYTF
TRBJ2-5 | - | TRBV7-8 | TGTGCCGGGACACTAGCGCTACAAGAGACCCAGTACTTC | CAGTLALQETQYF
TRBJ2-2 | - | TRBV5-1 | TGCGCCAGCAGCCGGCGGACAGAGGCCGGGGAGCTGTTTTTT | CASSRRTEAGELFF
TRBJ1-3 | - | TRBV7-2 | TGTGCCAGCAGCTTGAGCGGGGGAGCCGGAAACACCATATATTTT | CASSLSGGAGNTIYF
TRBJ2-4 | - | TRBV15 | TGTGCCACCAGCAGATTGACACCACGGGGAAAAAACATTCAGTACTTC | CATSRLTPRGKNIQYF
TRBJ2-5 | - | TRBV18 | TGTGCCAGCTCATCCGGGAGCCAAGAGACCCAGTACTTC | CASSSGSQETQYF
TRBJ1-4 | TRBD1 | TRBV7-9 | TGTGCCAGCAGCAGACAGGGCCAATATGAAAAACTGTTTTTT | CASSRQGQYEKLFF